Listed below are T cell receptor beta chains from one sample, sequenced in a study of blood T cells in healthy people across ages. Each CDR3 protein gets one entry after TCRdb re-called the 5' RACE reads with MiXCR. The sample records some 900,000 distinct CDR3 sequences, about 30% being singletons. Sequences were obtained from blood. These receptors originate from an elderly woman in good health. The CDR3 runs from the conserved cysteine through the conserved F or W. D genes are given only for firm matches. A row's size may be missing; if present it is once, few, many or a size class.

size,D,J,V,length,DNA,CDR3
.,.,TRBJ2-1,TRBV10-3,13,TGTGCCATCAGGCTCCGACCCACCAATGAGCAGTTCTTC,CAIRLRPTNEQFF
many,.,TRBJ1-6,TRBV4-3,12,TGCGCCAGCAGCCATCGGAATTCACCCCTCCACTTT,CASSHRNSPLHF
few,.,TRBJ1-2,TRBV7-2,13,TGTGCCAGCAGCTGGGACCAGGATTATGGCTACACCTTC,CASSWDQDYGYTF
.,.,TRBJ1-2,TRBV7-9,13,TGTGCCAGCAGCTCCCCAGTCTTAAGTGGCTACACCTTC,CASSSPVLSGYTF
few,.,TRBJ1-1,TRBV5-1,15,TGCGCCAGCAGCTTGGTTGGACACGCGAACACTGAAGCTTTCTTT,CASSLVGHANTEAFF
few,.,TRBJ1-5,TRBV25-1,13,TGTGCCAGCAGTGGAGGGGTCAATCAGCCCCAGCATTTT,CASSGGVNQPQHF
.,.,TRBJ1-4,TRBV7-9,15,TGTGCCAGCAGCCACCCACAGGGACGGGGTGAAAAACTGTTTTTT,CASSHPQGRGEKLFF
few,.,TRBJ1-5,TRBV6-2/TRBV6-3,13,TGTGCCGGCTCATTGGGAGGCAATCAGCCCCAGCATTTT,CAGSLGGNQPQHF
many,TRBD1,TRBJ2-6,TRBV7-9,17,TGTGCCAGCAGCCTAGGACAGGGGGCCCCTGGGGCCAACGTCCTGACTTTC,CASSLGQGAPGANVLTF
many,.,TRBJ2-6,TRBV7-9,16,TGTGCCAGCAGCTTAACTGGTTCGGCTGGGGCCAACGTCCTGACTTTC,CASSLTGSAGANVLTF
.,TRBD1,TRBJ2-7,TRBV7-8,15,TGTGCCAGTACTCCCGGGACAGGGGGCCATGGGGAGCAGTACTTC,CASTPGTGGHGEQYF
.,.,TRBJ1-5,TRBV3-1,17,TGTGCCAGCAGCCAAGATAAGCGGGCACAGTGGAATCAGCCCCAGCATTTT,CASSQDKRAQWNQPQHF
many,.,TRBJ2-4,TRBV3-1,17,TGTGCCAGCAGCCAAGATTTACGGGTTGAATTGCGAAACATTCAGTACTTC,CASSQDLRVELRNIQYF
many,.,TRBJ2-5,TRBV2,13,TGTGCCAGCAGAGCCGGCACCCAAGAGACCCAGTACTTC,CASRAGTQETQYF
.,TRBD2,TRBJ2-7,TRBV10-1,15,TGCGCCAGCAGTGATAATCTAGCGGGGAGCTACGAGCAGTACTTC,CASSDNLAGSYEQYF
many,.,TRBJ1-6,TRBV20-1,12,TGCAGTGCTAGTGGGACGTCCTCACCCCTCCACTTT,CSASGTSSPLHF
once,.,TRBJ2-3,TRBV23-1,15,TGCGCCAGCAGTCAATCGGAGGGAACCTACAGATACGCAGTATTT,CASSQSEGTYRYAVF
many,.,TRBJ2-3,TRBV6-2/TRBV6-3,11,TGTGCCAGCAGTTACTGGGATACGCAGTATTTT,CASSYWDTQYF
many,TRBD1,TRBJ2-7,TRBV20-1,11,TGCAGTGCATCGACAGGGTTCGAGCAGTACTTC,CSASTGFEQYF
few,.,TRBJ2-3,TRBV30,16,TGTGCCTGGAGTGTACGGGGACTGAGCCATCGAGATACGCAGTATTTT,CAWSVRGLSHRDTQYF
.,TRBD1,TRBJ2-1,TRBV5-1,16,TGCACCAGCAGCTTGGGGGACAGGGGACCCTGCAATGAGCAGTTCTTC,CTSSLGDRGPCNEQFF
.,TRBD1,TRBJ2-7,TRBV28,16,TGTGCCAGCAGTACTAAAGGGGGCGCGAGGTCCTACGAGCAGTACTTC,CASSTKGGARSYEQYF
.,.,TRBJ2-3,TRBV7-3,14,TGTGCCAGCAGCTTAAACCCCGGGACAGATACGCAGTATTTT,CASSLNPGTDTQYF
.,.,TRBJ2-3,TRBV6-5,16,TGTGCCAGCAGTTACCCCGACACCCCGAGCACAGATACGCAGTATTTT,CASSYPDTPSTDTQYF
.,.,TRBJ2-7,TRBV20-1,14,TGCTGTGCTAGAGATCAAATCGAGAGAGAGGCCCAGTACTTC,CCARDQIEREAQYF
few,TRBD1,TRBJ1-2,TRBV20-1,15,TGCAGTGCTAGAGAACCACAGGGGTATAGTAGGGGCTACACCTTC,CSAREPQGYSRGYTF
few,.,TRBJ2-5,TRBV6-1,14,TGTGCCAGCAGTGACAGGAGGATGTTGGAGACCCAGTACTTC,CASSDRRMLETQYF
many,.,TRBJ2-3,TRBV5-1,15,TGCGCCAGCAGCAGCTCCGGGACAAGGGGAGATACGCAGTATTTT,CASSSSGTRGDTQYF
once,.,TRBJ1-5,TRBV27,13,TGTGCCAGCGGGGGGCCCAGCAATCAGCCCCAGCATTTT,CASGGPSNQPQHF
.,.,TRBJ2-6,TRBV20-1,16,TGCAGTGCTAGAGTACCCGGAGCCTCTGGGGCCAACGTCCTGACTTTC,CSARVPGASGANVLTF
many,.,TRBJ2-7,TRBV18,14,TGTGCCAGCTCACTCTCCGGGGCAGAAAAGGAGCAGTACTTC,CASSLSGAEKEQYF
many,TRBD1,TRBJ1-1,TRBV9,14,TGTGCCAGCAGCGCCGGGACAGTTAACACTGAAGCTTTCTTT,CASSAGTVNTEAFF
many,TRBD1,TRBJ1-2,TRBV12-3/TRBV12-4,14,TGTGCCAGCAGTTTAGGCAGGGGGCTTGAGGGCTACACCTTC,CASSLGRGLEGYTF
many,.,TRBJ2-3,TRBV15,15,TGTGCCACCAAAAGAACAGAAATTAGCACAGATACGCAGTATTTT,CATKRTEISTDTQYF
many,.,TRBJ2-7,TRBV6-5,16,TGTGCCAGCAGAGATACAGGGACCTCCGCAGTCTACGAGCAGTACTTC,CASRDTGTSAVYEQYF
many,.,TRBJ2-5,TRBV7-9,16,TGTGCCAGCAGCTCCGCCGGGACGTCTGAGAGGGAGACCCAGTACTTC,CASSSAGTSERETQYF
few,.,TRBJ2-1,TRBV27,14,TGTGCCAGCAGTTTCCCGCCGCCATACAATGAGCAGTTCTTC,CASSFPPPYNEQFF
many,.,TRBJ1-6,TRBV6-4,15,TGTGCCTCGCGAGGGGGGCAAGGGTGGAATTCACCCCTCCACTTT,CASRGGQGWNSPLHF
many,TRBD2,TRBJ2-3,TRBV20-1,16,TGCAGTGCTAGAGACTCTAGCGGGGGGATGGCAGATACGCAGTATTTT,CSARDSSGGMADTQYF
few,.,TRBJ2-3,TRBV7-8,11,TGTGCCAGCAGCAGGAAAGATACGCAGTATTTT,CASSRKDTQYF
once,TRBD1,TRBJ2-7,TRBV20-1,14,TGCAGTGCTAGGTCGACAGGGGGCTCCTACGAGCAGTACTTC,CSARSTGGSYEQYF
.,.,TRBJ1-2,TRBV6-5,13,TGTGCCAGCAAACGGGCTGGGGGCTATGGCTACACCTTC,CASKRAGGYGYTF
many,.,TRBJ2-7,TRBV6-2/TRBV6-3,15,TGTGCCAGCAGTCCCGGGATTGGGGTCACCTACGAGCAGTACTTC,CASSPGIGVTYEQYF